This T cell receptor (beta chain) was retrieved from a study of blood T cell repertoires in COVID-19. Study-wide background: Samples representing acute and convalescent COVID-19 were sourced from the United States, Italy and Spain. PBMCs, B-cell-depleted T cells, or T cells provided the cDNA or gDNA that made up the material.

Patients at the Seattle site were enrolled during active infection and followed longitudinally. In the original processing: The authors estimated nucleated cell counts from reference gene primer amplification. Clones were sequenced by immunoSEQ multiplex PCR, and TCRdb holds only the in-frame ones, with some missing. The V and J calls and clone size were taken over from that table, and D and trimming were inferred from the DNA. The sample lists just over 300,000 clones; about 90% were seen once. V lost 3 bases and J lost 6, with 15 bases in between. CDR3 length equals 14 residues. Germline V gives CDR1 SGDLS, CDR2 YYNGEE.

This clonotype was obtained from a woman in her twenties or thirties with COVID-19, enrolled during active disease. The rearrangement links TRBV9 to TRBJ1-2; possible D gene TRBD1, 6 bases. Sequencing was carried out using peripheral blood. The CDR3 spells CASSDYPGVDGYTF. In DNA, the CDR3 is TGTGCCAGCAGCGACTATCCAGGGGTCGATGGCTACACCTTC. Supplemented by reference TRBV9 and TRBJ1-2, the full variable domain reads DSGVTQTPKHLITATGQRVTLRCSPRSGDLSVYWYQQSLDQGLQFLIQYYNGEERAKGNILERFSAQQFPDLHSELNLSSLELGDSALYFCASSDYPGVDGYTFGSGTRLTVV.